What follows are 3 T cell receptor beta chains derived from one specimen sequenced in a study of Ad26.COV2.S vaccination and SARS-CoV-2 variants. Some clones are missing from TCRdb's copy, which holds only in-frame ones; the method was immunoSEQ multiplex PCR. The sample holds more than 300,000 clones, 85% seen once. Treatment of the sample: over 15 received Ad26.COV2.S at low or high dose, single or two shots; several received placebo; per-sample allocation not given. Material that was analyzed had been drawn on day 63 after the first vaccine or placebo injection. This specimen consisted of peripheral blood, obtained in a trial of Ad26.COV2.S vaccine versus placebo. The receptors derive from a person between 18 and 60 years old who received the Ad26.COV2.S COVID-19 vaccine or a placebo.

V is TRBV7-7 and J is TRBJ2-2; TRBD1 matches at 8 bases. V lost 5 bases, J lost 6 bases, and 8 bases stayed unmatched. There are 15 residues in the CDR3. Germline V lookup: CDR1 SSHAT, CDR2 FNYEAQ (reference sequence). The CDR3 loop reads CASSPRGRSPGELFF. In DNA, the CDR3 is TGTGCCAGCAGCCCCAGGGGGCGTTCCCCCGGGGAGCTGTTTTTT.

The rearrangement links TRBV5-6 to TRBJ1-2; the D gene is possibly TRBD1 (6 bases). Trimming pared 2 bases from V and 2 bases from J, leaving 13 bases between. Germline loops: CDR1 SGHDT, CDR2 YYEEEE. CDR3 length: 15 amino acids. CDR3 DNA: TGTGCCAGCAGCTTAAGCCGCCAGGGGAACTATGGCTACACCTTC. Amino acid sequence: CASSLSRQGNYGYTF.

The V and J genes are TRBV3-1 (or the pseudogene TRBV3-2) and TRBJ2-5; weak D call: TRBD1 (6 bases). This CDR3 is 15 amino acids long. Between the trimmed V and J ends, which lost 1 base and 2 bases, there was a span of 11 bases. Germline V gene data show CDR1 as LGHDT and CDR2 as YNNKEL (reference sequence). CDR3 loop: CASSQVPRGQETQYF. The CDR3 DNA reads as TGTGCCAGCAGCCAAGTACCCAGGGGACAAGAGACCCAGTACTTC.